Below are 28 T cell receptor beta chains sequenced from a single sample in a study of shared clonotypes between healthy human individuals. Clones were sequenced by immunoSEQ multiplex PCR, and TCRdb holds only the in-frame ones, with some missing. This table has around 2.5 million clones, 93% appearing once. Sample: naive CD4+ T cells from PBMCs. Subset: CD45RA+ positively selected. The source is a man between 18 and 29 years old in good health. Some clones in this sample may be carry-over from other donors' samples.

The chain combines TRBV30 with TRBJ2-4; D is unclear. Trimming removed 5 bases from V and 5 bases from J, with 7 bases in between. Germline V gene data show CDR1 as GTSNPN and CDR2 as SVGIG (reference sequence). This CDR3 contains 11 residues. The CDR3 sequence is CAWGAENIQYF. The CDR3 DNA is TGTGCCTGGGGTGCCGAAAACATTCAGTACTTC.

The chain combines TRBV29-1 with TRBJ2-1; 7 nucleotides agree with TRBD2. The CDR3 runs 19 residues. The trim removed 3 bases at V and 7 bases at J, leaving 24 bases unmatched. Germline CDR1 and CDR2: SQVTM and ANQGSEA. The CDR3 loop is CSVDGRLLTSPFPPNEQFF. CDR3 in DNA: TGCAGCGTTGATGGGAGGTTGTTGACTAGCCCCTTCCCCCCGAATGAGCAGTTCTTC.

As for this clone: Other DNA sequences in this sample translate to the same CDR3. V usage is TRBV5-1 and J usage is TRBJ1-5; D remains unclear. V lost 1 base and J lost 4, with 9 bases in between. CDR3 length: 14 amino acids. Per germline, CDR1 SGHRS and CDR2 YFSETQ. CDR3 amino acids: CASSLLGGNQPQHF. The CDR3 DNA sequence: TGCGCCAGCAGCTTGCTGGGAGGGAATCAGCCCCAGCATTTT.

The chain carries TRBV28 and TRBJ2-7; D tentatively fits TRBD1 or TRBD2 (5 bases each). There are 13 residues in the CDR3. V gave up 5 bases and J gave up 6 bases, with 14 bases separating them. Germline CDR1 is MDHEN and CDR2 is SYDVKM. CDR3 sequence (DNA): TGTGCCAGCAGTCTTCGGGACCACGCCGAGCAGTACTTC. It codes for CASSLRDHAEQYF.

The rearrangement uses TRBV10-2 and TRBJ2-3; 12 bases agree with TRBD2. This CDR3 has 18 residues. The V gene end was trimmed by 0 bases and the J gene end by 3 bases; junction bases not matched to a gene: 7. Germline CDR1 and CDR2: WSHSY and SAAADI. The CDR3 here is CASSESGLAGLGTDTQYF. As DNA, the CDR3 is TGCGCCAGCAGTGAGTCCGGACTAGCGGGGTTGGGGACAGATACGCAGTATTTT.

The gene calls are TRBV9 and TRBJ2-5; the D gene is possibly TRBD1 (5 bases). Germline V gives CDR1 SGDLS, CDR2 YYNGEE. Trimming took 5 bases from V and 5 from J, leaving 13 bases between them. The CDR3 has 13 amino acids. CDR3 nucleotides: TGTGCCAGCAGTGGGGCCTCCAGGGAGACCCAGTACTTC. It encodes CASSGASRETQYF.

V and J are TRBV27 and TRBJ2-7; 9 nucleotides align to TRBD1. The germline V gene has CDR1 MNHEY and CDR2 SMNVEV (reference sequence). Germline trimming cut 8 bases from V and 6 bases from J; bases unmatched to any gene: 5. This CDR3 is built from 12 residues. CDR3 DNA: TGTGCCAGCGGACAGGGGTTCGGCGAGCAGTACTTC. As protein: CASGQGFGEQYF.

The CDR3 reads CASSSNVGDQPQHF. CDR3 in DNA: TGTGCCAGCAGTTCAAATGTAGGAGATCAGCCCCAGCATTTT. The chain is built from TRBV5-4 and TRBJ1-5; D uncertain. The CDR3 runs 14 residues. Trimming took 5 bases from V and 5 from J, leaving 14 bases between them. Germline-derived CDR1 and CDR2 are SGHNT and YYREEE (reference sequence).

CDR3 nucleotide sequence: TGTGCCAGCAGCCCCGGGACGGTTAATGAAAAACTGTTTTTT. Amino acid sequence: CASSPGTVNEKLFF. The chain uses TRBV7-9 and TRBJ1-4, with a tentative D call TRBD1 (5 bases). V was pared by 5 bases and J by 4 bases, with 11 bases between. There are 14 residues in the CDR3. Per the germline V gene, CDR1 is SEHNR and CDR2 is FQNEAQ (reference sequence).

The chain is built from TRBV6-6 and TRBJ2-6; D perhaps matches TRBD2 (5 bases). Between the trimmed V and J ends, which lost 9 bases and 3 bases, there was a span of 12 bases. The CDR3 length is 14 residues. Germline CDR1 MNHNY, CDR2 SVGAGI (reference sequence). This chain's CDR3 is CARRAGRGANVLTF. As DNA, the CDR3 is TGTGCCAGGAGGGCCGGCCGTGGGGCCAACGTCCTGACTTTC.

The chain combines TRBV9 with TRBJ2-5, with D perhaps TRBD2 (5 bases). Per the germline V gene, CDR1 is SGDLS and CDR2 is YYNGEE. The CDR3 totals 15 residues. V gave up 3 bases and J gave up 5 bases, with 17 bases separating them. The CDR3 bases are TGTGCCAGCAGCGCCCAAGGACTCACTGCGGAGACCCAGTACTTC. It is translated as CASSAQGLTAETQYF.

This rearrangement joins TRBV11-2 to TRBJ2-7; 11 bases match TRBD2. Germline lookup yields CDR1 SGHAT and CDR2 FQNNGV. This CDR3 has 15 residues. V was clipped by 5 bases and J by 3 bases; unmatched bases: 6. CDR3 loop: CASSPSSGRVYEQYF. The CDR3 region has the DNA TGTGCCAGCAGCCCGAGTAGCGGGAGGGTCTACGAGCAGTACTTC.

V gene TRBV11-2 combines with J gene TRBJ2-7, with D perhaps matching TRBD2 (5 bases). The CDR3 totals 16 residues. V was trimmed by 7 bases and J by 4 bases, leaving 23 bases between them. CDR1 and CDR2 from the germline V gene are SGHAT and FQNNGV. CDR3 in DNA: TGTGCCAGCACCAGTCAAACCGGGATCGCGAATTACGAGCAGTACTTC. Translating it yields CASTSQTGIANYEQYF. The full variable domain, rest sourced from reference TRBV11-2 and TRBJ2-7, is EAGVAQSPRYKIIEKRQSVAFWCNPISGHATLYWYQQILGQGPKLLIQFQNNGVVDDSQLPKDRFSAERLKGVDSTLKIQPAKLEDSAVYLCASTSQTGIANYEQYFGPGTRLTVT.

This rearrangement joins TRBV2 to TRBJ1-4; D perhaps matches TRBD1 (5 bases). Trimming removed 6 bases at V and 7 bases at J, with 18 bases between. The CDR3 has 15 residues. Germline CDR1 reads SNHLY; CDR2 reads FYNNEI. The CDR3 spells CASSYRPPGGEKLFF. CDR3 nucleotides: TGTGCCAGCAGCTATCGTCCCCCGGGGGGTGAAAAACTGTTTTTT.

The chain has TRBV28 and TRBJ2-3; 8 bases align to TRBD1. The CDR3 has 16 residues. V gave up 3 bases and J gave up 5 bases; unmatched junction bases: 10. The germline V gene has CDR1 MDHEN and CDR2 SYDVKM. CDR3 loop: CASSFSGQGWIDTQYF. CDR3 sequence (DNA): TGTGCCAGCAGTTTCTCTGGACAGGGTTGGATAGATACGCAGTATTTT.

This chain connects TRBV28 to TRBJ2-1; D not resolved. The CDR3 length is 15 residues. V lost 7 bases and J 0 bases, leaving 13 bases between the germline ends. The germline V gene has CDR1 MDHEN and CDR2 SYDVKM. The CDR3 protein is CASNLSPFSYNEQFF. CDR3 nucleotide sequence: TGTGCCAGCAACTTGTCCCCCTTCTCCTACAATGAGCAGTTCTTC.

The chain is built from TRBV5-6 and TRBJ1-1; possibly TRBD1 for D (5 bases). Germline CDR1 reads SGHDT; CDR2 reads YYEEEE. The CDR3 has 15 residues. V was shortened by 3 bases and J by 1 base, with 13 bases between the two germline ends. The DNA for the CDR3 is TGTGCCAGCAGCTGGACGGTTGGGGGGAACACTGAAGCTTTCTTT. Protein sequence: CASSWTVGGNTEAFF. The variable domain in full, completed from reference TRBV5-6 and TRBJ1-1, reads DAGVTQSPTHLIKTRGQQVTLRCSPKSGHDTVSWYQQALGQGPQFIFQYYEEEERQRGNFPDRFSGHQFPNYSSELNVNALLLGDSALYLCASSWTVGGNTEAFFGQGTRLTVV.

The chain uses TRBV20-1 and TRBJ1-2; D is ambiguous. This CDR3 region has 10 residues. Germline assignment: CDR1 DFQATT and CDR2 SNEGSKA (reference sequence). V gave up 4 bases and J gave up 3 bases, with 3 bases separating them. Written as DNA, the CDR3 is TGCAGTGCTACAGACTATGGCTACACCTTC. It yields the protein CSATDYGYTF.

The rearrangement links TRBV11-2 to TRBJ1-1; maybe TRBD1 (6 bases). This CDR3 is 11 amino acids long. V lost 10 bases, J lost 4 bases, and 10 bases lay in between. The V gene's germline CDR1 is SGHAT and CDR2 FQNNGV. CDR3 in amino acids: CAMGRGTEAFF. CDR3 coding DNA: TGTGCCATGGGCAGGGGCACTGAAGCTTTCTTT.

This chain uses TRBV18 with TRBJ1-1; D perhaps matches TRBD1 (6 bases). V was pared by 6 bases and J by 4 bases, with 12 bases between. The germline gives CDR1 KGHSH, CDR2 LQKENI. The CDR3 has 13 residues. The chain's CDR3 is CASSSRGSTEAFF. CDR3 bases: TGTGCCAGCTCCTCCAGGGGAAGCACTGAAGCTTTCTTT.

The genes are TRBV18 and TRBJ2-7, with 7 bases fitting TRBD2. J was trimmed by 3 bases and V by 6 bases; bases with no gene match: 11. This CDR3 spans 15 amino acids. Germline V gene lookup returns CDR1 KGHSH and CDR2 LQKENI. This CDR3 reads CASSPTTSVNYEQYF. The CDR3 nucleotides are TGTGCCAGCTCCCCTACCACTAGCGTGAACTACGAGCAGTACTTC. Complete variable domain (other parts from reference TRBV18 and TRBJ2-7): NAGVMQNPRHLVRRRGQEARLRCSPMKGHSHVYWYRQLPEEGLKFMVYLQKENIIDESGMPKERFSAEFPKEGPSILRIQQVVRGDSAAYFCASSPTTSVNYEQYFGPGTRLTVT.

The chain couples TRBV30 to TRBJ2-7; D may match TRBD1 or TRBD2 (7 bases each). This CDR3 comprises 15 residues. Looked up from germline, CDR1 is GTSNPN and CDR2 is SVGIG (reference sequence). Trimming left V 0 bases short and J 2 bases short, with 14 bases between. The CDR3 nucleotides are TGTGCCTGGAGTGTGGGAGGGGGCAAACCCTACGAGCAGTACTTC. This encodes CAWSVGGGKPYEQYF.

V is TRBV2 and J is TRBJ2-2; 13 bases map to TRBD2. The V gene end was trimmed by 8 bases and the J gene end by 6 bases; junction bases not matched to a gene: 6. Looked up from germline, CDR1 is SNHLY and CDR2 is FYNNEI. CDR3 size: 15 residues. The CDR3 spells CASGTSGRGSGELFF. In nucleotides, the CDR3 is TGTGCCAGCGGTACTAGCGGGAGGGGATCCGGGGAGCTGTTTTTT.

This clone was recorded only once. In DNA form, the CDR3 reads TGTGCCAGCAAAGAGGGACCCACCGGGGAGCTGTTTTTT. This translates into CASKEGPTGELFF. The gene calls are TRBV2 and TRBJ2-2, with D perhaps being TRBD1 or TRBD2 (5 bases each). The V end lost 7 bases, the J end lost 4 bases, and 10 bases lay between the germline ends. Germline V lookup: CDR1 SNHLY, CDR2 FYNNEI. The CDR3 length is 13 residues.

This chain uses TRBV25-1 with TRBJ2-5; maybe TRBD2 (5 bases). Deletions cut 3 bases from V and 5 bases from J, with 16 bases between. There are 15 residues in the CDR3. CDR1 and CDR2 from the germline V gene are MGHDK and SYGVNS. CDR3 DNA: TGTGCCAGCAGTGATCCGAGGGAGCCCATGGAGACCCAGTACTTC. Translating it yields CASSDPREPMETQYF. The whole variable domain, remainder taken from reference TRBV25-1 and TRBJ2-5, is EADIYQTPRYLVIGTGKKITLECSQTMGHDKMYWYQQDPGMELHLIHYSYGVNSTEKGDLSSESTVSRIRTEHFPLTLESARPSHTSQYLCASSDPREPMETQYFGPGTRLLVL.

The chain couples TRBV5-1 to TRBJ2-1; D unclear. V lost 1 base, J lost 8 bases, and 16 bases lay in between. This CDR3 is built from 15 residues. Per the germline V gene, CDR1 is SGHRS and CDR2 is YFSETQ. As DNA, the CDR3 is TGCGCCAGCAGCTTGTCCGGTAGTAGGTCGGATGAGCAGTTCTTC. Amino acid sequence: CASSLSGSRSDEQFF.

The chain joins TRBV28 to TRBJ2-3, with TRBD2 matching over 13 bases. The V gene's germline CDR1 is MDHEN and CDR2 SYDVKM. The CDR3 covers 17 residues. J was trimmed by 2 bases and V by 6 bases; bases with no gene match: 8. The CDR3 is CASSTPGLAGPTDTQYF. In DNA form, the CDR3 reads TGTGCCAGCAGCACCCCGGGACTAGCGGGACCCACAGATACGCAGTATTTT. Complete variable domain (other parts from reference TRBV28 and TRBJ2-3): DVKVTQSSRYLVKRTGEKVFLECVQDMDHENMFWYRQDPGLGLRLIYFSYDVKMKEKGDIPEGYSVSREKKERFSLILESASTNQTSMYLCASSTPGLAGPTDTQYFGPGTRLTVL.

This clone has just a few counts. The chain links TRBV9 to TRBJ2-2, with D uncertain. V shed 4 bases and J shed 0 bases, with 4 bases lying between them. The CDR3 runs 13 residues. Germline V gives CDR1 SGDLS, CDR2 YYNGEE. This CDR3 is CASSPTNTGELFF. The CDR3 region has the DNA TGTGCCAGCAGCCCGACGAACACCGGGGAGCTGTTTTTT.